What follows describes a single T cell receptor (beta chain). The antigen it recognizes is unknown. No much larger clone exists at a distance of one base, and base qualities are not known. These data come from a study of blood T cell repertoires in COVID-19 (dated by TCRdb to about 2020). Regarding the complete study: Samples from collaborators originated in the United States, Italy and Spain and spanned both the acute and convalescent phases of COVID-19. The material from the prospective study consisted of cDNA or gDNA derived from T cells, B-cell-depleted T cells, or PBMCs. Subjects who had been exposed to COVID-19, were actively infected with it, or had recovered from it provided the deeply sampled blood TCRbeta repertoires that made up the dataset. The repertoires were made available in a free public database intended to serve as a resource for research on the immune response to SARS-CoV-2. The samples were drawn from the first 160 participants of the ongoing ImmuneRACE study and from 950 to 1,500 subjects provided by 6 global collaborators. The sample metadata nearly always contained a de-identified subject ID, COVID-19 status, age in years and sex. Where HLA class I and class II types were available, the types were taken from metadata supplied by the sample provider, not from assay-based typing.

Broader findings and caveats from the paper: Clinical and demographic metadata were provided uncurated, with the amount varying by source and participant.

At one collaborating source in Seattle, patients were enrolled during active infection and were followed longitudinally through the course of disease. The collaborating institutions used their own protocols to collect whole blood in K2EDTA tubes. Collaborator samples were shipped for TCRbeta analysis as frozen whole blood, isolated PBMCs, or DNA extracted from either sample type. From its cysteine to its phenylalanine, the CDR3 spans 12 amino acids. The entry retains the CDR3 DNA only, 36 bases that are in frame from base 1. Deletion took 2 bases off V and 6 bases off J, with a span of 7 bases between the germline ends. Looking up the germline V gene yields CDR1 SGHTA and CDR2 FQGNSA. The immunoSEQ Assay, a bias-controlled multiplex PCR, was used to amplify TCRbeta CDR3 regions from genomic DNA. The authors' analysis ran thus. The number of nucleated cells in each sample was estimated from the amplification of reference gene primers within the assay. To quantify the absolute abundance of each unique TCRbeta CDR3 rearrangement, sequence reads were collapsed and filtered. Productive Simpson clonality was computed per sample as the square root of Simpson's diversity index over productive rearrangements. Here the immuneACCESS table is served through TCRdb, limited to in-frame sequences with V and J called. Missing clones are a known gap in these copies; in checked studies unresolved V genes cover under half, and the rest lacks a known reason. The V and J calls and clone size were taken over from that table, and D and trimming were inferred from the DNA. The table for this sample lists about 220,000 clones; roughly 85% of them were counted only once. Of the sample, 2.4% is held by the ten largest clones.

This TCR came from a woman in her 70s with COVID-19, enrolled during active disease. The chain is encoded by TRBV7-2 joined to TRBJ1-1, with no confident D gene call. Sequencing was carried out using peripheral blood. The CDR3 is CASSLNGPEAFF. The DNA sequence reads TGTGCCAGCAGCTTAAATGGCCCTGAAGCTTTCTTT.